One TCR beta chain is described in this entry. This entry belongs to a study of cytomegalovirus exposure and HLA in healthy donors. 60 Vbeta and 13 Jbeta primers were used in PCR. Sequencing was performed with immunoSEQ multiplex PCR; in TCRdb, only in-frame clones are kept and a portion is missing. The profile shows over 110,000 clones, roughly four fifths of them singletons. V gave up 3 bases and J gave up 3 bases; unmatched junction bases: 4. This CDR3 is 14 amino acids long. Germline V gives CDR1 MDHEN, CDR2 SYDVKM. Specimen: PBMCs. The chain employs TRBV28 and TRBJ1-2, with 7 nucleotides matching TRBD1. The sequence was obtained from a woman in her thirties or forties in good health and CMV-seronegative. CDR3 residues: CASSFATGDYGYTF. The CDR3 nucleotides are TGTGCCAGCAGTTTCGCAACAGGGGACTATGGCTACACCTTC.